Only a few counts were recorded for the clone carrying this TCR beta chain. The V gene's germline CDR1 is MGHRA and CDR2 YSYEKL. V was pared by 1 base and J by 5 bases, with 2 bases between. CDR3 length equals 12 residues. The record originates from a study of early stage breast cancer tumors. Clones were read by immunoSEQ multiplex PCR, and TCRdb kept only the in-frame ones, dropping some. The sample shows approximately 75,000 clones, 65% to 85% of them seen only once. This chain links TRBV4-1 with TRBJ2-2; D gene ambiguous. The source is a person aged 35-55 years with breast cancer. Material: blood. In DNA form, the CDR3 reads TGCGCCAGCAGCCAAGTGACCGGGGAGCTGTTTTTT. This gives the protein CASSQVTGELFF.